This paragraph reports one T cell receptor (beta chain). This clonotype showed up just a few times. There is no known antigen for this receptor. Per-base quality was not reported, and no clone a single base away is much larger than it. The data derive from a study of blood T cells in healthy people across ages (dated by TCRdb to between 2014 and 2017). Background for the entire study: In model experiments, template switching captured about one uniquely barcoded TCR beta cDNA molecule for every two T cells. Age-related changes in TCR beta repertoire diversity were measured in the study by deep sequencing normalized with unique cDNA molecular identifiers. Donors were grouped into four age groups: young (average approximately 16 years), middle-aged (less than 40), aged (about 59) and long-lived (just over 80). To avoid experimental bias, donors of different ages were distributed randomly across sequencing lanes. For two donors (one aged 18 to 30 and one aged 80 or older), the study analyzed two additional independent replicas of 1 million unique cDNA reads from the same blood draw.

Via the germline V gene, CDR1 is MGHRA and CDR2 YSYEKL. Ends trimmed: V by 2 bases, J by 7 bases; bases unmatched to a gene: 10. CDR3 length: 17 amino acids, cysteine to phenylalanine. Only the CDR3 DNA is retained, 51 bases long and in frame from the first base. What the study reported, not specific to this receptor: As age increased, observed TCR beta diversity per million T cells dropped in a roughly linear way, and a significant reduction was already evident by age around 41. Observed TCR beta diversity correlated strongly with the percentage of naive T cells measured by flow cytometry. Donor CMV infection status was unknown, potentially confounding age-related changes in expanded clonotypes. Since profiling was done on bulk unsorted PBMCs, naive and antigen-experienced compartments could not be conclusively compared. Estimates of total diversity based on one million sequenced T cells were considered lower bounds and underestimates. Compared with the aged group, the long-lived group had more naive CD4+ T cells, fewer expanded clones and increased TCR diversity, a pattern suggesting age selection.

The 39 donors, aged about 6 to 95 years, were systemically healthy Caucasian individuals from Russia. Roughly 10 milliliters of peripheral blood were collected from each donor into EDTA-treated Vacutainer tubes. Ficoll-Paque density-gradient centrifugation was used to isolate PBMCs, with at least 6.5 million per sample. Total RNA was extracted from PBMCs with Trizol reagent, with at least 6 micrograms obtained per sample. Naive CD45RAhigh/CD27high T cell percentages were measured by flow cytometry on a PBMC aliquot from every donor. Libraries were prepared through 5' RACE. A second PCR of about 7 to 12 cycles was run with a J-beta primer mix and a sample-barcoded 5' primer. Each TCR beta cDNA molecule received a unique molecular identifier from a template-switch 5' adaptor carrying 12 random nucleotides. At least 2.5 million CDR3-containing paired-end reads were obtained from each sample. The Mint cDNA synthesis kit, primed by a TRBC-specific oligonucleotide, was used to synthesize first-strand cDNA from all RNA. Following uracil-DNA glycosylase treatment, a first 18-cycle PCR with universal primers M1SS and BC2_uni_R was performed on all cDNA. On the study's bioinformatics: Normalization of each sample was performed by random selection of 1 million high-quality reads, each carrying a distinct molecular identifier. Instead of being binned into consensus sequences, reads that shared molecular identifiers were thrown out. MiTCR, with a Q25 quality threshold and the strictest error-elimination algorithm, was used for CDR3 identification, clonotype clustering and error correction. A nonparametric unseen species model using Euler transformation provided a lower-bound estimate of total TCR beta diversity. Clones were called with MiXCR by TCRdb after fastp trimmed the public reads at Q25, and only in-frame beta chains were retained. CDR3 protein duplicates are merged, each entry listing the most common genes and DNA. TCRdb's processing, not the study's, gives the V and J calls here. The sample records over 1,500,000 distinct CDR3 sequences, about 39% of which are singletons. The ten largest clones add up to about 23% of the sample.

The specimen was blood. Recombination linked TRBV4-1 to TRBJ2-3; 12 bases in the middle match TRBD2. This TCR was recovered from a human donor in good health. DNA sequence: TGCGCCAGCAGCCAATCGATCCTAGCGGGGGGGGCTAATACGCAGTATTTT. It encodes CASSQSILAGGANTQYF.